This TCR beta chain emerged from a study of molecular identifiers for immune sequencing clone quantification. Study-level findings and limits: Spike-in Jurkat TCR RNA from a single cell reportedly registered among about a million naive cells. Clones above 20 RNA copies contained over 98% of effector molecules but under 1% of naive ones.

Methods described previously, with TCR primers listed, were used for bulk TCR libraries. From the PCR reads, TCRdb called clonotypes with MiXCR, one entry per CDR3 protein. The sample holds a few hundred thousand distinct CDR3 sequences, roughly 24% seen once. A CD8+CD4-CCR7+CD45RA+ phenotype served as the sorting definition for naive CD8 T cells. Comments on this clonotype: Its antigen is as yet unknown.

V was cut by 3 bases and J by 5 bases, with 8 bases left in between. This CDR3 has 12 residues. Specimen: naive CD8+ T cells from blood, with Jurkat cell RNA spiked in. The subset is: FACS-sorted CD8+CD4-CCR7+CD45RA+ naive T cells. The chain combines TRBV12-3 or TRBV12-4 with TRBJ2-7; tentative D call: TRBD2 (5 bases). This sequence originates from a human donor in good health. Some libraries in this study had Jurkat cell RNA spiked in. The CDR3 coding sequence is TGTGCCAGCAGTTTTTACGGGAACGAGCAGTACTTC. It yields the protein CASSFYGNEQYF.